The entry below gives a single TCR beta chain sequence along with its context. There is no known antigen for this receptor. Base qualities were left out, and no much larger clone turns up one base away. This sample is drawn from a study of blood T cell repertoires in COVID-19 (dated by TCRdb to the early 2020s). At the level of the whole study: Samples from collaborators originated in the United States, Italy and Spain and spanned both the acute and convalescent phases of COVID-19. The material from the prospective study consisted of cDNA or gDNA derived from T cells, B-cell-depleted T cells, or PBMCs. Subjects who had been exposed to COVID-19, were actively infected with it, or had recovered from it provided the deeply sampled blood TCRbeta repertoires that made up the dataset. A freely available public database, intended as a resource for researchers studying the immune response to SARS-CoV-2, is where the repertoires were released. The samples were drawn from two sources: the first 160 participants of the ongoing ImmuneRACE study, and 1,000 to 1,500 subjects contributed by 6 global collaborators. A de-identified subject ID, COVID-19 status, age in years and sex were almost always included in the sample metadata. Where HLA class I and class II types were available, the types were taken from metadata supplied by the sample provider, not from assay-based typing.

The study at large found these results: Clinical and demographic metadata were provided uncurated, with the amount varying by source and participant.

TCRbeta CDR3 regions were amplified from genomic DNA using the immunoSEQ Assay, a bias-controlled multiplex PCR. As for the original processing: The number of nucleated cells in each sample was estimated by amplification of reference gene primers within the assay. To quantify the absolute abundance of each unique TCRbeta CDR3 rearrangement, sequence reads were collapsed and filtered. For each sample, productive Simpson clonality was calculated as the square root of Simpson's diversity index across productive rearrangements. This is the immuneACCESS table as TCRdb keeps it, with only in-frame sequences that have V and J called. A part of the clones is gone; compared with another copy, unresolved V genes explain less than half, and the rest is unexplained. V and J calls and clone size are copied from that table; D and trimming were computed from the DNA. A total of more than 250,000 clones appear in this sample, nearly 90% of them only once. The ten biggest clones cover approximately 5% of the sample.

Enrolling through a virtual design, the prospective study's participants ranged in age from about 18 to 89 years and lived across 20 to 25 United States geographic areas. In the prospective study, participants were assigned to cohorts based on the clinical history participants reported in a screening survey and a study questionnaire. Recovered participants in ImmuneRACE Cohort 3 were defined as having two consecutive negative NP/OP PCR tests, clearance from a healthcare professional, or resolution of symptoms. In the prospective study, whole blood, serum and a nasopharyngeal or oropharyngeal swab were collected from each participant by mobile phlebotomists. Participants in the prospective study had the option to provide additional blood draws and questionnaires over a roughly two-month period. Prospective study blood samples were shipped either frozen or at room temperature before DNA extraction.

The germline V gene (reference sequence) sets CDR1 to LNHDA and CDR2 to SQIVND. Reading from cysteine to phenylalanine, the CDR3 counts 14 amino acids. Only CDR3 DNA is held: 42 bases, read in frame from base 1. Ends trimmed: V by 3 bases, J by 8 bases; bases unmatched to a gene: 9. The sample comprised PBMCs or T cells enriched from blood (not recorded which). The source of this sequence is a woman aged 30 to 39 who had recovered from COVID-19. The chain couples TRBV19 to TRBJ1-2, with 7 middle bases fitting TRBD1. The DNA sequence reads TGTGCCAGTAGTATGACAGGGCCATACCCAGGCTACACCTTC. Its protein reads: CASSMTGPYPGYTF.